What follows are 3 T cell receptor beta chains derived from one specimen sequenced in a study of blood T cell repertoires in COVID-19 (dated by TCRdb to the early 2020s). Library generation was performed with the immunoSEQ multiplex PCR assay. Entries here come from immuneACCESS through TCRdb and include only in-frame sequences with V and J called. Some clones fail to appear in such tables; in the studies checked, an unresolved V gene covers under half of the shortfall, and the cause of the remainder is unknown. This sample is represented by 180,000 or so clones; approximately 83% of them were singletons. The ten largest make up approximately 8% of the sample. Material: peripheral blood. The receptors here all came from a man aged 55-75 years with acute or convalescent COVID-19.

The CDR3 DNA sequence: TGTGCCAGTAGTTACTTTTCAAGATTGAACACTGAAGCTTTCTTT. Translation: CASSYFSRLNTEAFF. This chain uses TRBV19 with TRBJ1-1; the D is unclear. V was shortened by 5 bases and J by 0 bases, with 13 bases between the two germline ends. The germline CDR1 and CDR2 sequences are LNHDA and SQIVND (reference sequence). This CDR3 region has 15 residues.

V gene TRBV29-1 combines with J gene TRBJ1-1; TRBD1 might be the D (6 bases). This CDR3 spans 13 amino acids. V was cut by 8 bases and J by 4 bases, with 17 bases left in between. Germline V lookup: CDR1 SQVTM, CDR2 ANQGSEA. The CDR3 here is CSSLRTEGTEAFF. CDR3 nucleotide sequence: TGCAGCTCCCTACGGACAGAGGGCACTGAAGCTTTCTTT.

The CDR3 region has the DNA TGTGCCAGCAGCACCTCGACTCGCCCGACCCAGTACTTC. It yields the protein CASSTSTRPTQYF. The chain links TRBV11-2 to TRBJ2-5; D is unclear. Germline CDR1 reads SGHAT; CDR2 reads FQNNGV. The CDR3 sequence is 13 residues long. V lost 5 bases and J lost 7, with 14 bases in between.